This T cell receptor (beta chain) is drawn from a study of blood T cell repertoires in COVID-19. Data came from immunoSEQ multiplex PCR; TCRdb stores just in-frame clones and leaves some out. The profile shows nearly 110,000 clones, under 95% of them singletons. Germline trimming cut 3 bases from V and 7 bases from J; bases unmatched to any gene: 9. The germline gives CDR1 MNHEY, CDR2 SMNVEV (reference sequence). The CDR3 runs to 16 residues. The sequence derives from a woman in her twenties or thirties with acute or convalescent COVID-19. The chain is built from TRBV27 and TRBJ2-2, with TRBD2 matching 9 bases. The sequenced sample consisted of peripheral blood. The CDR3 protein is CASSLSRGGAIGELFF. CDR3 nucleotide sequence: TGTGCCAGCAGTTTGTCCCGCGGGGGGGCCATCGGGGAGCTGTTTTTT.